This TCR beta chain is drawn from a study of Ad26.COV2.S vaccination and SARS-CoV-2 variants. Only in-frame clones appear in the TCRdb table, and some are missing; sequencing was by immunoSEQ multiplex PCR. The sample shows about 480,000 clones, approximately 90% of them seen only once. Findings and caveats of the study: For non-spike TCRs, breadth in vaccine recipients resembled that in placebo recipients. Substantial post-vaccination breadth of spike-specific CD8+ and CD4+ T cell responses was reported. Recipients given vaccine exceeded placebo recipients in spike-specific TCR breadth.

The treatment: about 20 received Ad26.COV2.S at low or high dose, single or two shots; 5 received placebo; per-sample allocation not given. It was on day 63 after the first vaccine or placebo injection that samples were taken. Boston supplied an adult donor aged 18-55 years. To note about this clone: The antigen remains unidentified.

J gave up 5 bases and V 7 bases, and 12 bases lay outside the gene matches. The CDR3 is 14 amino acids. CDR1 SQVTM and CDR2 ANQGSEA come from the germline V gene. The material sequenced was peripheral blood, taken in a trial of Ad26.COV2.S vaccine versus placebo. The rearrangement links TRBV29-1 to TRBJ1-1; 8 bases are a match to TRBD1. The sequence derives from a person between 18 and 65 years old who received the Ad26.COV2.S COVID-19 vaccine or a placebo. CDR3 residues: CSAWTGIPSTEAFF. CDR3 bases: TGCAGCGCGTGGACAGGGATCCCGAGTACTGAAGCTTTCTTT.